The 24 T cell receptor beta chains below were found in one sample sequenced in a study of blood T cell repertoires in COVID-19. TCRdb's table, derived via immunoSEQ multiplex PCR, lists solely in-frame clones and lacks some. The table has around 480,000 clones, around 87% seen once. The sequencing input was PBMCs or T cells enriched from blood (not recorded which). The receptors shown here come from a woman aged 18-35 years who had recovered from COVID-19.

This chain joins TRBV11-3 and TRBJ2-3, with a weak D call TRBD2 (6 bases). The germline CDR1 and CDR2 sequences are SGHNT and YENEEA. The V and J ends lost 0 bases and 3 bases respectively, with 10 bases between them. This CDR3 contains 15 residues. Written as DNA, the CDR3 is TGTGCCAGCAGCTTAGATCAGGAGGGGACAGATACGCAGTATTTT. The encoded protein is CASSLDQEGTDTQYF.

The CDR3: CASSLFRGGLRQETQYF. In DNA form, the CDR3 reads TGTGCCAGCAGCCTCTTCCGAGGAGGGTTAAGGCAAGAGACCCAGTACTTC. The chain recombines TRBV7-2 with TRBJ2-5, with D possibly TRBD2 on 6 matching bases. V shed 5 bases and J shed 2 bases, with 21 bases lying between them. The germline V gene has CDR1 SGHTA and CDR2 FQGNSA. The CDR3 contains 17 residues.

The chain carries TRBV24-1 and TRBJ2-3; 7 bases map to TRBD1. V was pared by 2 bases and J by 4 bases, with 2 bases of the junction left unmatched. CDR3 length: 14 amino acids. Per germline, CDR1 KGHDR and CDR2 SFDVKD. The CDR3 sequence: CATSDSQGADTQYF. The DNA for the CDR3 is TGTGCCACCAGTGATTCGCAGGGGGCAGATACGCAGTATTTT.

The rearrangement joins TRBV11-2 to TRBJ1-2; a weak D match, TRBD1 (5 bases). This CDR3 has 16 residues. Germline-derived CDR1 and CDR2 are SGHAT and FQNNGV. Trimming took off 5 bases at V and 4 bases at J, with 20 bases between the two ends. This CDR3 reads CASSPSGIGEFYGYTF. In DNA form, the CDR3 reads TGTGCCAGCAGCCCTTCAGGGATAGGGGAATTCTATGGCTACACCTTC.

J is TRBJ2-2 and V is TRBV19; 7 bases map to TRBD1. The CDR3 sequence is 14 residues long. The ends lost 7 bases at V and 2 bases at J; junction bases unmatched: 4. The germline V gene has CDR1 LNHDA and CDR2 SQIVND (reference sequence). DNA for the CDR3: TGTGCCAGTATGACAGGGATTAACACCGGGGAGCTGTTTTTT. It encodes CASMTGINTGELFF.

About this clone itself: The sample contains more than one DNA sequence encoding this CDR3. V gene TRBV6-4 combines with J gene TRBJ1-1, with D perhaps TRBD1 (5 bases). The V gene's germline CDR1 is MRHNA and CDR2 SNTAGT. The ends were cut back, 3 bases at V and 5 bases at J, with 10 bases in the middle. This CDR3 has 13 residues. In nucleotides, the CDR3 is TGTGCCAGCAGTGAAGGGGTGGGAACTGAAGCTTTCTTT. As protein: CASSEGVGTEAFF.

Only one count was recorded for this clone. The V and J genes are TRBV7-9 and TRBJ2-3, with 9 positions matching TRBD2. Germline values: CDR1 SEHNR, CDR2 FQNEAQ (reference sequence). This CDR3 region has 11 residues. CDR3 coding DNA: TGTGGAGCGGGGGGTACAGATACGCAGTATTTT. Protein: CGAGGTDTQYF. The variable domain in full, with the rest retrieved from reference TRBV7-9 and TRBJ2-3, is DTGVSQNPRHKITKRGQNVTFRCDPISEHNRLYWYRQTLGQGPEFLTYFQNEAQLEKSRLLSDRFSAERPKGSFSTLEIQRTEQGDSAMYLCGAGGTDTQYFGPGTRLTVL.

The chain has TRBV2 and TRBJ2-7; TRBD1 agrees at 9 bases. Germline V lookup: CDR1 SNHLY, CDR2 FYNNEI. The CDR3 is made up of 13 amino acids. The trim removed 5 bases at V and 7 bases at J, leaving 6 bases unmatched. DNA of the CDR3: TGTGCCAGCAGTTTTTCGGGACAGGGAGAGCAGTACTTC. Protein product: CASSFSGQGEQYF.

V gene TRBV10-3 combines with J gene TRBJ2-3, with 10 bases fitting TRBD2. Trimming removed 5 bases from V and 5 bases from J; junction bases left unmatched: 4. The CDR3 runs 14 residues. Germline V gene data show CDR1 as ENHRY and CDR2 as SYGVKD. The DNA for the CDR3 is TGTGCCATCAGTACTAGCGGGGAGAAAGATACGCAGTATTTT. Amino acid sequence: CAISTSGEKDTQYF.

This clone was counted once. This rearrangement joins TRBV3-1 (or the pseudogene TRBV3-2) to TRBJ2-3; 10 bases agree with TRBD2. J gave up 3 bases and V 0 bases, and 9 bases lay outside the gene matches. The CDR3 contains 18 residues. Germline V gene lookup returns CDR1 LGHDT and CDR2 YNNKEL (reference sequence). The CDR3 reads CASSQEFDMTSGTDTQYF. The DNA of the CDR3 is TGTGCCAGCAGCCAAGAATTTGATATGACTAGCGGGACAGATACGCAGTATTTT.

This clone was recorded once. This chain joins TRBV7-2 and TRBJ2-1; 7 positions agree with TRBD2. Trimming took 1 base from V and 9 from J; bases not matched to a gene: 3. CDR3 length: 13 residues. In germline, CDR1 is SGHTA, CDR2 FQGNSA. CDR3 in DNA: TGTGCCAGCAGCTTAGACGGGGAGGGTGAGCAGTTCTTC. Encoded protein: CASSLDGEGEQFF.

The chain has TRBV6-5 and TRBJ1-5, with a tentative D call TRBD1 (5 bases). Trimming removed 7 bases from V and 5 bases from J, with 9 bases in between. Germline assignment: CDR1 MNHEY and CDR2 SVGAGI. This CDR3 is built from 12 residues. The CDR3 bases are TGTGCCAGCACCTTAGGGGATCAGCCCCAGCATTTT. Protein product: CASTLGDQPQHF.

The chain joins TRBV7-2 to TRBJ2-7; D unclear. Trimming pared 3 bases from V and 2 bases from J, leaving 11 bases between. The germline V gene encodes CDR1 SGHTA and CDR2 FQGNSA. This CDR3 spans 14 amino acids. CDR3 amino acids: CASSFVVRAYEQYF. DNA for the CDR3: TGTGCCAGCAGCTTCGTCGTCCGGGCCTACGAGCAGTACTTC.

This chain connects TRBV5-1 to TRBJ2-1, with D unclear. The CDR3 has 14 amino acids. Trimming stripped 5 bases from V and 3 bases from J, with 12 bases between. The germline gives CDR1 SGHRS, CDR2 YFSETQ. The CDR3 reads CASRPEAVYNEQFF. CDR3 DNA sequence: TGCGCCAGCAGACCAGAGGCAGTCTACAATGAGCAGTTCTTC.

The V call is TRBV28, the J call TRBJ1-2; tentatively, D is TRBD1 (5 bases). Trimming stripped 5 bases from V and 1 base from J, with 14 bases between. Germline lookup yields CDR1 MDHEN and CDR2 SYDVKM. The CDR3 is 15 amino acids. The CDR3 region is CASSPRTSSNYGYTF. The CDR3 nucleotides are TGTGCCAGCAGTCCCCGGACAAGTAGTAACTATGGCTACACCTTC.

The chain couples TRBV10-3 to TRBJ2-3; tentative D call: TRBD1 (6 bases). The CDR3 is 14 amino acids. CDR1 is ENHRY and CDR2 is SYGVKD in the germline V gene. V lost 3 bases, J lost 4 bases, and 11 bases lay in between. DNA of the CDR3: TGTGCCATCAGTGAAACAGGGTTCCCAGATACGCAGTATTTT. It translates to CAISETGFPDTQYF.

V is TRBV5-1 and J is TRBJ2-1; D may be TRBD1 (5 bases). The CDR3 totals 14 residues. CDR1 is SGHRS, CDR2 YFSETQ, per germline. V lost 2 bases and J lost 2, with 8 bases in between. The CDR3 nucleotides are TGCGCCAGCAGCTTCGCCAGGGCCTACAATGAGCAGTTCTTC. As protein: CASSFARAYNEQFF.

In DNA form, the CDR3 reads TGTGCCAGCAGCTATTTTAATGAGCAGTTCTTC. Amino acids: CASSYFNEQFF. The chain recombines TRBV12-3 or TRBV12-4 with TRBJ2-1, with D unresolved. The V gene lost 6 bases and the J gene lost 7 bases, with 7 bases spanning the gap. The CDR3 has 11 amino acids.

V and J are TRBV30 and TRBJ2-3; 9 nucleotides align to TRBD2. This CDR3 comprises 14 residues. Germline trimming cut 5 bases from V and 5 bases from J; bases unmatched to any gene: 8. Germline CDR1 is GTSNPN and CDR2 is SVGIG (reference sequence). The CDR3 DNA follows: TGTGCCTGGTCGGGCGGGGGGGATCAAGATACGCAGTATTTT. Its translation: CAWSGGGDQDTQYF.

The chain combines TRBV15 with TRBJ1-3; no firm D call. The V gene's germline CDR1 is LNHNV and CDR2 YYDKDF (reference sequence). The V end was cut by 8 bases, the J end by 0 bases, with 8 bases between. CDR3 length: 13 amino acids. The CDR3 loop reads CATQLFSGNTIYF. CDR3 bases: TGTGCCACCCAACTGTTCTCTGGAAACACCATATATTTT.

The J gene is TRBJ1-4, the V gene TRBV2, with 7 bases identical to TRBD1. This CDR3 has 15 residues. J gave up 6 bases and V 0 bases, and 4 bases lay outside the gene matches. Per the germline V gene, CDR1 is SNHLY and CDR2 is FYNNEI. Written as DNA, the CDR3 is TGTGCCAGCAGTGAAGCCGGCAGGGGGGATGAAAAACTGTTTTTT. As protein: CASSEAGRGDEKLFF. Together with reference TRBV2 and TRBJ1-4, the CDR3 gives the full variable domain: EPEVTQTPSHQVTQMGQEVILRCVPISNHLYFYWYRQILGQKVEFLVSFYNNEISEKSEIFDDQFSVERPDGSNFTLKIRSTKLEDSAMYFCASSEAGRGDEKLFFGSGTQLSVL.

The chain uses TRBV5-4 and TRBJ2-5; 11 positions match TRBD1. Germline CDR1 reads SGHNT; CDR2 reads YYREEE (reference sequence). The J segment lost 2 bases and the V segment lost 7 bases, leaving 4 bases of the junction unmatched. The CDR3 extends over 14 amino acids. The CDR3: CASRDRGIQETQYF. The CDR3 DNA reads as TGTGCCAGCCGGGACAGGGGGATACAAGAGACCCAGTACTTC.

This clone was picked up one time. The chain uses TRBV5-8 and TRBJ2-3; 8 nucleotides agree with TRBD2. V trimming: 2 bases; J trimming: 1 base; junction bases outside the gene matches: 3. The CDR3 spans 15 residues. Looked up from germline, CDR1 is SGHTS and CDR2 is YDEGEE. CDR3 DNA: TGTGCCAGCAGCTTTAGCGGGGCCCGCACAGATACGCAGTATTTT. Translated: CASSFSGARTDTQYF.

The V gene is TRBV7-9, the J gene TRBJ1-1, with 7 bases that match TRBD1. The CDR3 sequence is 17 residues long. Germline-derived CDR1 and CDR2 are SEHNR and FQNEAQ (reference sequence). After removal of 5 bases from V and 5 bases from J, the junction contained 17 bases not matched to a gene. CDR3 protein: CASSRTGAGSFGTEAFF. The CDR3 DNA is TGTGCCAGCAGCCGAACAGGGGCAGGGTCTTTTGGGACTGAAGCTTTCTTT.